These 19 T cell receptor beta chains were all obtained from the same sample, sequenced in a study of T cell responses to AZD1222 COVID-19 vaccine. Clones were read by immunoSEQ multiplex PCR, and TCRdb kept only the in-frame ones, dropping some. The sample includes about 260,000 clones, over 90% seen only once; the top ten take around 0.58%. The source material was peripheral blood, sampled on day 0 of AZD1222 vaccination. All receptors derive from an adult in good health.

The rearrangement links TRBV6-5 to TRBJ1-2; D is unclear. The CDR3 is made up of 14 amino acids. Germline CDR1 is MNHEY and CDR2 is SVGAGI. The V end lost 3 bases, the J end lost 1 base, and 9 bases lay between the germline ends. CDR3 amino acids: CASSYSRNNYGYTF. As DNA, the CDR3 is TGTGCCAGCAGTTATAGTAGGAATAACTATGGCTACACCTTC.

V is TRBV7-9 and J is TRBJ2-2; D is possibly TRBD1 (5 bases). Germline V gene sequence: CDR1 SEHNR, CDR2 FQNEAQ (reference sequence). The CDR3 contains 14 residues. Deletions cut 4 bases from V and 5 bases from J, with 11 bases between. CDR3 sequence: CASSSFQGTGELFF. CDR3 DNA sequence: TGTGCCAGCAGCTCCTTTCAGGGTACCGGGGAGCTGTTTTTT.

The chain is built from TRBV28 and TRBJ1-2; TRBD1 matches 9 bases. With 5 bases clipped from V and 10 bases from J, the junction kept 8 bases outside the gene matches. The CDR3 runs 13 residues. The germline V gene encodes CDR1 MDHEN and CDR2 SYDVKM. The CDR3 spells CASSPGQGRYYTF. CDR3 nucleotides: TGTGCCAGCAGTCCGGGACAGGGCCGCTACTACACCTTC.

This rearrangement joins TRBV4-1 to TRBJ2-1, with D maybe TRBD2 (7 bases). The CDR3 covers 14 residues. The germline V and J ends were trimmed by 1 base and 8 bases, with 12 bases remaining between them. CDR1 MGHRA and CDR2 YSYEKL come from the germline V gene. The CDR3 coding sequence is TGCGCCAGCAGCCAAGTAGGGGGGGATGATGAGCAGTTCTTC. Translated: CASSQVGGDDEQFF.

In this sample, this clone turned up once. The chain is built from TRBV15 and TRBJ2-2; perhaps TRBD2 as D (7 bases). CDR3 length equals 16 residues. The V end was cut by 5 bases, the J end by 5 bases, with 18 bases between. Germline-derived CDR1 and CDR2 are LNHNV and YYDKDF (reference sequence). CDR3 sequence reads: CATSLGGHGRTGELFF. The DNA of the CDR3 is TGTGCCACCAGCCTAGGGGGACACGGGAGGACCGGGGAGCTGTTTTTT.

The genes are TRBV18 and TRBJ2-6; no clear D. Trimming shortened V by 5 bases and J by 0 bases, and 11 bases separated the two germline ends. Per germline, CDR1 KGHSH and CDR2 LQKENI. The CDR3 is 16 residues long. The CDR3 DNA follows: TGTGCCAGCTCAAGCCAGGCGGACTCTGGGGCCAACGTCCTGACTTTC. Translating it yields CASSSQADSGANVLTF.

The chain recombines TRBV7-2 with TRBJ2-7, with D uncertain. The germline V and J ends were trimmed by 5 bases and 5 bases, with 16 bases remaining between them. The germline CDR1 and CDR2 sequences are SGHTA and FQGNSA. This CDR3 region has 14 residues. The CDR3 nucleotides read TGTGCCAGCAGCCCCCTGATGGGATCGGACGAGCAGTACTTC. It yields the protein CASSPLMGSDEQYF.

This rearrangement joins TRBV28 to TRBJ2-3; no clear D gene. This CDR3 has 13 residues. The germline gives CDR1 MDHEN, CDR2 SYDVKM. With 9 bases removed from V and 0 bases from J, the gap between germline ends came to 10 bases. The CDR3 loop is CASRYASTDTQYF. In nucleotides, the CDR3 is TGTGCCAGTCGGTACGCTAGCACAGATACGCAGTATTTT.

The V call is TRBV9, the J call TRBJ2-6, with D possibly matching TRBD2 (5 bases). The V end was cut by 2 bases, the J end by 3 bases, with 12 bases between. The CDR3 spans 16 residues. Germline assignment: CDR1 SGDLS and CDR2 YYNGEE. The CDR3 nucleotides read TGTGCCAGCAGCGTTAATCTAGCAGGTGGGGCCAACGTCCTGACTTTC. The encoded protein is CASSVNLAGGANVLTF.

The J gene is TRBJ1-4, the V gene TRBV3-1 (or the pseudogene TRBV3-2), with D uncertain. Germline CDR1 is LGHDT and CDR2 is YNNKEL (reference sequence). The CDR3 contains 14 residues. Trimming stripped 1 base from V and 8 bases from J, with 11 bases between. CDR3 in DNA: TGTGCCAGCAGCCAAGGGGCCCCGGCGGAAAAACTGTTTTTT. Its translation is CASSQGAPAEKLFF.

The chain links TRBV4-1 to TRBJ1-1; maybe TRBD1 (6 bases). Germline CDR1 reads MGHRA; CDR2 reads YSYEKL. V shed 0 bases and J shed 4 bases, with 9 bases lying between them. The CDR3 is 14 amino acids. Here the CDR3 reads CASSQEGGGTEAFF. CDR3 in DNA: TGCGCCAGCAGCCAAGAAGGGGGAGGCACTGAAGCTTTCTTT.

This sequence joins TRBV5-4 and TRBJ2-7; D perhaps matches TRBD1 (6 bases). The ends were cut back, 9 bases at V and 3 bases at J, with 19 bases in the middle. The germline V gene has CDR1 SGHNT and CDR2 YYREEE (reference sequence). This CDR3 has 14 residues. CDR3 protein: CATAGEGSFYEQYF. The CDR3 nucleotides are TGTGCCACCGCAGGGGAAGGAAGCTTCTACGAGCAGTACTTC.

This chain joins TRBV19 and TRBJ2-2, with D uncertain. This CDR3 is 15 amino acids long. Germline-derived CDR1 and CDR2 are LNHDA and SQIVND (reference sequence). V was cut by 1 base and J by 1 base, with 7 bases left in between. The CDR3 nucleotides read TGTGCCAGTAGTATAGGCCCAGGGAACACCGGGGAGCTGTTTTTT. It encodes CASSIGPGNTGELFF.

The sample holds a few counts of this clone. The CDR3 coding sequence is TGTGCCAGCAGCCCCGGCGGAAATCGGCGGGGCGGCGGGGAGCTGTTTTTT. Translation gives CASSPGGNRRGGGELFF. V gene TRBV9 combines with J gene TRBJ2-2; weak D call: TRBD2 (6 bases). The germline V gene has CDR1 SGDLS and CDR2 YYNGEE. V was shortened by 4 bases and J by 7 bases, with 23 bases between the two germline ends. The CDR3 sequence is 17 residues long.

The chain has TRBV2 and TRBJ1-2; 7 nucleotides match TRBD1. Germline CDR1 is SNHLY and CDR2 is FYNNEI. V was pared by 7 bases and J by 4 bases, with 6 bases of the junction left unmatched. The CDR3 sequence is 13 residues long. The CDR3 sequence is CASNPDRFYGYTF. In nucleotides, the CDR3 is TGTGCCAGCAACCCGGACAGGTTCTATGGCTACACCTTC.

This clone was counted once. The chain employs TRBV28 and TRBJ1-2, with D possibly matching TRBD1 (5 bases). The CDR3 has 13 residues. V was trimmed by 7 bases and J by 7 bases, leaving 16 bases between them. Germline CDR1 and CDR2: MDHEN and SYDVKM. The CDR3 coding sequence is TGTGCCAGCAAACTTCGATCGGGGGTTGGCTACACCTTC. It specifies CASKLRSGVGYTF.

The rearrangement links TRBV7-2 to TRBJ2-1, with D unresolved. The V end was cut by 2 bases, the J end by 3 bases, with 17 bases between. The germline gives CDR1 SGHTA, CDR2 FQGNSA. The CDR3 totals 17 residues. The CDR3 DNA is TGTGCCAGCAGCTTAAAGGGTCTCTCGTTCCTCTACAATGAGCAGTTCTTC. Residues: CASSLKGLSFLYNEQFF.

The chain employs TRBV7-2 and TRBJ2-7; D not certain. The CDR3 runs 14 residues. Germline-derived CDR1 and CDR2 are SGHTA and FQGNSA. V gave up 1 base and J gave up 5 bases, with 12 bases separating them. DNA of the CDR3: TGTGCCAGCAGCTTAGAACTGACTCGCGACGAGCAGTACTTC. The encoded protein is CASSLELTRDEQYF.

V and J are TRBV2 and TRBJ2-1; no clear D. Per germline, CDR1 SNHLY and CDR2 FYNNEI. The CDR3 loop spans 12 amino acids. Trimming took off 6 bases at V and 1 base at J, with 4 bases between the two ends. The CDR3, as DNA: TGTGCCAGCAGCCGTTCCTACAATGAGCAGTTCTTC. It yields the protein CASSRSYNEQFF.